This T cell receptor beta chain was sequenced for a study of shared clonotypes between healthy human individuals. The V gene's germline CDR1 is SGHRS and CDR2 YFSETQ. Trimming took 0 bases from V and 3 from J; bases not matched to a gene: 11. This CDR3 has 18 amino acids. The method was immunoSEQ multiplex PCR; TCRdb's version includes in-frame clones alone and lacks a portion of them. The sample holds about 2.4 million clones, 90% to 95% seen once. Researchers partitioned CD4+ cells into CD45RA+ naive and CD45RA-negative memory subsets. The receptor's source is a man aged 18 to 29 in good health. Some clones in this sample may be carry-over from other donors' samples. Material for sequencing was naive CD4+ T cells from PBMCs. Subset in this sample: CD45RA+ positively selected. V and J are TRBV5-1 and TRBJ2-3; 9 nucleotides align to TRBD2. The CDR3 sequence is CASSLAVVAGDGTDTQYF. The CDR3 DNA reads as TGCGCCAGCAGCTTGGCCGTGGTAGCGGGAGACGGGACAGATACGCAGTATTTT.